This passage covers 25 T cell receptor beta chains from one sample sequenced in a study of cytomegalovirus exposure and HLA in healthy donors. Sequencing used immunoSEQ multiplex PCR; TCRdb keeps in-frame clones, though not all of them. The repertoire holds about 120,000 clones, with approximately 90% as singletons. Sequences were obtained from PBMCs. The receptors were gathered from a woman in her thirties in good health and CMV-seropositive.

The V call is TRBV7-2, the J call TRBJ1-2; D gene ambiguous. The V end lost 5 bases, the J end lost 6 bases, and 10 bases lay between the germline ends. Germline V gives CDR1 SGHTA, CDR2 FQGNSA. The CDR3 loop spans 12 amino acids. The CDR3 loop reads CASSKDWNGYTF. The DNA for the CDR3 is TGTGCCAGCAGCAAGGACTGGAATGGCTACACCTTC.

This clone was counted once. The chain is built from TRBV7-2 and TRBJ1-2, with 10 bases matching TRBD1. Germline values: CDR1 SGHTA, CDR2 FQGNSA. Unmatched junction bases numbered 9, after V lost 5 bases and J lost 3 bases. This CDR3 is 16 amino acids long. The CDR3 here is CASSPGTGVFDYGYTF. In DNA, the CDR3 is TGTGCCAGCAGCCCCGGGACAGGGGTGTTTGACTATGGCTACACCTTC.

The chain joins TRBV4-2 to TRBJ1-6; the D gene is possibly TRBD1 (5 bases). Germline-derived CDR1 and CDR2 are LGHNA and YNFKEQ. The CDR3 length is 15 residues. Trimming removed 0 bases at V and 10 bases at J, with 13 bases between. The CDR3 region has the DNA TGTGCCAGCAGCCAAGAGAGGAAGGGGCGGTCACCCCTCCACTTT. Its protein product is CASSQERKGRSPLHF.

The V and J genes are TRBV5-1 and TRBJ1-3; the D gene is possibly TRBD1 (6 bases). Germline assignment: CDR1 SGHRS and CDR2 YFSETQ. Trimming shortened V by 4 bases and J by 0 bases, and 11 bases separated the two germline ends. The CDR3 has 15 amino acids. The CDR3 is CASSPGQISGNTIYF. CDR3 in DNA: TGCGCCAGCAGCCCCGGACAGATCTCTGGAAACACCATATATTTT.

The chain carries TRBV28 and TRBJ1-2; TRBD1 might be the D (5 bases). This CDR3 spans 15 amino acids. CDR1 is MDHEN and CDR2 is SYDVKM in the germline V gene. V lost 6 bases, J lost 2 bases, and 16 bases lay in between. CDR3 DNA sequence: TGTGCCAGCAGACTTGGGGGGAACACGAACTATGGCTACACCTTC. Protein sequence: CASRLGGNTNYGYTF.

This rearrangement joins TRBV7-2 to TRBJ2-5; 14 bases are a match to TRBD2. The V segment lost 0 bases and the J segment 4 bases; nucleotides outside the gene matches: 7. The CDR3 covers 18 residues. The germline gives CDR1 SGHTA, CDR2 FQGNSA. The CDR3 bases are TGTGCCAGCAGCTTAGCGAGACTAGCGGGAGGGCGAGGAGAGACCCAGTACTTC. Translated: CASSLARLAGGRGETQYF.

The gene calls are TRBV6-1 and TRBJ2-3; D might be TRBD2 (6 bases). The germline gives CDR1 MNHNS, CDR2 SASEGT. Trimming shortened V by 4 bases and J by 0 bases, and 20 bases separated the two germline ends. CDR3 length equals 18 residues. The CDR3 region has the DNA TGTGCCAGCAGTGCCCCTGCAGGAGGGCAACTGAGCACAGATACGCAGTATTTT. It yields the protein CASSAPAGGQLSTDTQYF.

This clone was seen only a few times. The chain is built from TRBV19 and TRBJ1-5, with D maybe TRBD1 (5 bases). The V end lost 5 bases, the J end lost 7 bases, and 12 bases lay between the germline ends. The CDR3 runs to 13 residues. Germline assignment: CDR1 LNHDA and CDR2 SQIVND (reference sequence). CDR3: CASSSGSEQPQHF. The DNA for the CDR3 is TGTGCCAGTAGTTCAGGGTCTGAACAGCCCCAGCATTTT.

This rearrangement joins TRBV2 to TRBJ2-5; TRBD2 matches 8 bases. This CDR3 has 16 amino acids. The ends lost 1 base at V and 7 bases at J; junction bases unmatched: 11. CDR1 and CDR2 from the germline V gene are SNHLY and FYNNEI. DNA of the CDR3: TGTGCCAGCAGTGAAGGGGCGGGGGGCCTTCGGAGGACCCAGTACTTC. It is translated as CASSEGAGGLRRTQYF.

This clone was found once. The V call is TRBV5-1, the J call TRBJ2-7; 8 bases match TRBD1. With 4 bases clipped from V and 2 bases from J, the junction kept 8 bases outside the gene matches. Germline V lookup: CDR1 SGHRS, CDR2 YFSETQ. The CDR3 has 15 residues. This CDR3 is CASSLRTGRTYEQYF. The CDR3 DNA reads TGCGCCAGCAGCCTACGGACAGGGAGGACCTACGAGCAGTACTTC.

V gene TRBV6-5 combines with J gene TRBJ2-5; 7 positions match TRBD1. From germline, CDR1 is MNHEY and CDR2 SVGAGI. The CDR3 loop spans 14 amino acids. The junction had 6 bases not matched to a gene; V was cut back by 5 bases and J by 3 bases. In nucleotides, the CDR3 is TGTGCCAGCAGTGCCGAAGGACAGGAAGAGACCCAGTACTTC. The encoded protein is CASSAEGQEETQYF.

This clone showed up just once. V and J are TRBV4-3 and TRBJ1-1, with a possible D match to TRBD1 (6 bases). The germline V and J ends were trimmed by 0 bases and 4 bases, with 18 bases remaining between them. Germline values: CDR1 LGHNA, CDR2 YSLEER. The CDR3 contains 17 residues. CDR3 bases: TGCGCCAGCAGCCAAGATCCGGGGGGGGGCACTGCCACTGAAGCTTTCTTT. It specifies CASSQDPGGGTATEAFF.

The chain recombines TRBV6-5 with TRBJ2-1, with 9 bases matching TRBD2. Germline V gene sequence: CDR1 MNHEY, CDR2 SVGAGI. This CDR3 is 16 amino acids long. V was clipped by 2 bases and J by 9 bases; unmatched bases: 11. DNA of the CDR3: TGTGCCAGCAGTTACGGGGGACTAGCCTCCCCTATTGAGCAGTTCTTC. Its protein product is CASSYGGLASPIEQFF.

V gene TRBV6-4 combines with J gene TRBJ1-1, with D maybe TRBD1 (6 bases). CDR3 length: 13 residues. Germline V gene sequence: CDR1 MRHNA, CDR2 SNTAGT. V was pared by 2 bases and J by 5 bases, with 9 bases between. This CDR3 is CASSDNRGTEAFF. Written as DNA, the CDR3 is TGTGCCAGCAGTGACAATAGGGGGACTGAAGCTTTCTTT.

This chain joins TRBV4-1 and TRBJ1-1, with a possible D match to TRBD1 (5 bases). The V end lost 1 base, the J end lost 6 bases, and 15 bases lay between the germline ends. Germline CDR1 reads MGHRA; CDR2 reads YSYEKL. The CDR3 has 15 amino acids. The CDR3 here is CASSQVQSRGSEAFF. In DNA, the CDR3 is TGCGCCAGCAGCCAAGTACAGTCAAGGGGTTCTGAAGCTTTCTTT.

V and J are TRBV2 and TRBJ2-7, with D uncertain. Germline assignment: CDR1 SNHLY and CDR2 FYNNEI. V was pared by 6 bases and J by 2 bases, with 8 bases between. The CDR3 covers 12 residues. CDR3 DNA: TGTGCCAGCAGAGAGGAGACCTACGAGCAGTACTTC. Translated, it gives CASREETYEQYF.

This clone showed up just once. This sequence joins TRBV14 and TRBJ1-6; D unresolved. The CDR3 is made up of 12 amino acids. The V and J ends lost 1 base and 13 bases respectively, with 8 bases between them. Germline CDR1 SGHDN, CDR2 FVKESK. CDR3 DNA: TGTGCCAGCAGCCAAGCCTCAACTCCCCTCCACTTT. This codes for CASSQASTPLHF.

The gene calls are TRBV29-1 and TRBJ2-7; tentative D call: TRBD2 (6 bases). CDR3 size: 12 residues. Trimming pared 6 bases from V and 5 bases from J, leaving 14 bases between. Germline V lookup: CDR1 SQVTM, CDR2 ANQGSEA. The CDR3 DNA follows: TGCAGCGTCTCCTGGGGGACTGACGAGCAGTACTTC. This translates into CSVSWGTDEQYF.

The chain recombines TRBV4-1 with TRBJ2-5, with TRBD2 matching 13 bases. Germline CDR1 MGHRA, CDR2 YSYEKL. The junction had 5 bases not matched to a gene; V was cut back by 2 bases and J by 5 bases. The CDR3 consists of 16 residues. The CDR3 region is CASSQFGLAGVETQYF. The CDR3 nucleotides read TGCGCCAGCAGCCAATTCGGACTAGCGGGAGTGGAGACCCAGTACTTC.

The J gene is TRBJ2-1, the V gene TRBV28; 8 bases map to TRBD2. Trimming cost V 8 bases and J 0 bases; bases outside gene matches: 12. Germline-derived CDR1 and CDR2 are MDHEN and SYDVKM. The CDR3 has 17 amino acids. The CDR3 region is CASYPESGRYSYNEQFF. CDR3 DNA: TGTGCCAGCTACCCCGAGAGCGGGAGATACTCCTACAATGAGCAGTTCTTC.

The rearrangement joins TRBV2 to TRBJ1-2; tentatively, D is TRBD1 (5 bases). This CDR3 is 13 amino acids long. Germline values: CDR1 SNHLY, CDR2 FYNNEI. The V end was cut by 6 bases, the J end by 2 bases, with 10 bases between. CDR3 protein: CASSGGGNYGYTF. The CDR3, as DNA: TGTGCCAGCAGCGGGGGAGGGAACTATGGCTACACCTTC. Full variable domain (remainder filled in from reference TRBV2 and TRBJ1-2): EPEVTQTPSHQVTQMGQEVILRCVPISNHLYFYWYRQILGQKVEFLVSFYNNEISEKSEIFDDQFSVERPDGSNFTLKIRSTKLEDSAMYFCASSGGGNYGYTFGSGTRLTVV.

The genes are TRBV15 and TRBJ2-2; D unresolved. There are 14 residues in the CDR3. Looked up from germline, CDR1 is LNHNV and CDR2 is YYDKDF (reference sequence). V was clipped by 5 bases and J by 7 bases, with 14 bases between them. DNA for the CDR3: TGTGCCACCAGCCCTTCGTCTGGCGGCGGGGAGCTGTTTTTT. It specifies CATSPSSGGGELFF. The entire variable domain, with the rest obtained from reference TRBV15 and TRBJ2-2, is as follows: DAMVIQNPRYQVTQFGKPVTLSCSQTLNHNVMYWYQQKSSQAPKLLFHYYDKDFNNEADTPDNFQSRRPNTSFCFLDIRSPGLGDTAMYLCATSPSSGGGELFFGEGSRLTVL.

The DNA for the CDR3 is TGTGCCAGCAGCAAGGGACAGCTAACTAATGAAAAACTGTTTTTT. Protein product: CASSKGQLTNEKLFF. J is TRBJ1-4 and V is TRBV5-8; 7 nucleotides line up with TRBD1. Germline V gene lookup returns CDR1 SGHTS and CDR2 YDEGEE. CDR3 length equals 15 residues. V shed 4 bases and J 1 base; nucleotides not matched to a gene: 4.

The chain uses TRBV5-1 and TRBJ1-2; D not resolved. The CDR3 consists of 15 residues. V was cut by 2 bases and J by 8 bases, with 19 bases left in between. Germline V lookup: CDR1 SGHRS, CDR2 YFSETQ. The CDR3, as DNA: TGCGCCAGCAGCTTACGACTTGATCCCCCGGCGGGCTACACCTTC. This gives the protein CASSLRLDPPAGYTF.

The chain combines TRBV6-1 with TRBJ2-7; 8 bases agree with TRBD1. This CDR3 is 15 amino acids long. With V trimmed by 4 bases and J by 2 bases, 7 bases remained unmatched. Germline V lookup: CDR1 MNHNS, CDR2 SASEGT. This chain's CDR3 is CASSGLTGAAYEQYF. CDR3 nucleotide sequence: TGTGCCAGCAGTGGCCTGACAGGGGCGGCCTACGAGCAGTACTTC.